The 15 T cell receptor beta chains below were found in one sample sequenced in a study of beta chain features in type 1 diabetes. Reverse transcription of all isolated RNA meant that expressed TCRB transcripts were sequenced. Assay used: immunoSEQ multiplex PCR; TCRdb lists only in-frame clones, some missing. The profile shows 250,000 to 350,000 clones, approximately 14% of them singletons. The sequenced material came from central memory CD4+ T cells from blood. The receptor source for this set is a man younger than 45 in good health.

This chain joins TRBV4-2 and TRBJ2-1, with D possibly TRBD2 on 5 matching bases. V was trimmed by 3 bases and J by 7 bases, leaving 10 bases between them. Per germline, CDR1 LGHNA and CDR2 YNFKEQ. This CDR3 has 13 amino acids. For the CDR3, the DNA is TGTGCCAGCAGCCAGCCGGGGATGAATGAGCAGTTCTTC. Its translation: CASSQPGMNEQFF.

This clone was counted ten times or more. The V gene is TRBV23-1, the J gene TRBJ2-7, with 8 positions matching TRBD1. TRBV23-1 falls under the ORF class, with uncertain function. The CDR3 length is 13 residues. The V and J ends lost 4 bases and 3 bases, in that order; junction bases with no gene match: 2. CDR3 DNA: TGCGCCAGCAGTCGGACAGGGATCTACGAGCAGTACGTC. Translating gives CASSRTGIYEQYV.

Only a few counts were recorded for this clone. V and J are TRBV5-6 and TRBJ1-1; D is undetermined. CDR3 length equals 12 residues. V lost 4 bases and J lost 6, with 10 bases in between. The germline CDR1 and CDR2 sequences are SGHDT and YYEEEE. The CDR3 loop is CASSPGLAEAFF. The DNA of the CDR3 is TGTGCCAGCAGCCCCGGTTTGGCTGAAGCTTTCTTT.

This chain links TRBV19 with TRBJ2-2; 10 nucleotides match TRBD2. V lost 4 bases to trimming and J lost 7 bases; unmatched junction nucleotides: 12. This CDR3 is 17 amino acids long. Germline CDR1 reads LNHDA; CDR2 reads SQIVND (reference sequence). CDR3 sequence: CASSTGPAGGPHGELFF. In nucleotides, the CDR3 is TGTGCCAGTAGTACCGGTCCAGCGGGAGGGCCTCACGGGGAGCTGTTTTTT.

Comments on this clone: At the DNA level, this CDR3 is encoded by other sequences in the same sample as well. Written as DNA, the CDR3 is TGTGCCAGCAGTCAAACCGTTGCGGGCCACAGCACGTACTTC. Translation: CASSQTVAGHSTYF. This chain uses TRBV6-5 with TRBJ2-7; the D gene is possibly TRBD2 (5 bases). The CDR3 is made up of 14 amino acids. V lost 5 bases, J lost 12 bases, and 23 bases lay in between. Germline-derived CDR1 and CDR2 are MNHEY and SVGAGI.

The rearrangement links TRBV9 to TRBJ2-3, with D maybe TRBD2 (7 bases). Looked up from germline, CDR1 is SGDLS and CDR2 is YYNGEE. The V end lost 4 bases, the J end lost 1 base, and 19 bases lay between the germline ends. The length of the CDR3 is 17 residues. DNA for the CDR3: TGTGCCAGCAGCTTGGGCATAGGGGGAGGGCGCACAGATACGCAGTATTTT. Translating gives CASSLGIGGGRTDTQYF.

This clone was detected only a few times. The CDR3 sequence: CASSIRQNSPLHF. In DNA form, the CDR3 reads TGTGCCAGCAGTATCAGACAGAATTCACCCCTCCACTTT. This rearrangement joins TRBV2 to TRBJ1-6; tentatively, D is TRBD1 (5 bases). The CDR3 is 13 residues long. V was clipped by 5 bases and J by 7 bases, with 9 bases between them. Germline values: CDR1 SNHLY, CDR2 FYNNEI. The whole variable domain, remainder taken from reference TRBV2 and TRBJ1-6, is EPEVTQTPSHQVTQMGQEVILRCVPISNHLYFYWYRQILGQKVEFLVSFYNNEISEKSEIFDDQFSVERPDGSNFTLKIRSTKLEDSAMYFCASSIRQNSPLHFGNGTRLTVT.

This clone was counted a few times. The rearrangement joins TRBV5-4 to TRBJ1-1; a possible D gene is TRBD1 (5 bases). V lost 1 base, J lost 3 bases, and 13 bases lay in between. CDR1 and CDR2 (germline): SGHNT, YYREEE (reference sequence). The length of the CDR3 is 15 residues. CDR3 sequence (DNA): TGTGCCAGCAGCTTGAGGGGAAGGAAGGACACTGAAGCTTTCTTT. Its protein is CASSLRGRKDTEAFF.

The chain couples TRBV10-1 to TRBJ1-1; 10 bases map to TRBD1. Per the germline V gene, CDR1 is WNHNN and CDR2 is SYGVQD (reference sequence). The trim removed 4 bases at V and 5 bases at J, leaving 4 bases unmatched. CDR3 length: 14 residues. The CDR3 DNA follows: TGCGCCAGCAGTGCGGGACAGGGGAATACTGAAGCTTTCTTT. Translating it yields CASSAGQGNTEAFF.

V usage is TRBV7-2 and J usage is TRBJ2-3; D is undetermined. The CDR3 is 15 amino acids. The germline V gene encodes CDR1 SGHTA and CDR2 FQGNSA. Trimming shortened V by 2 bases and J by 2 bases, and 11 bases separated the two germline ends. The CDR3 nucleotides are TGTGCCAGCAGCTTATTTGCCAGCGACACAGATACGCAGTATTTT. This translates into CASSLFASDTDTQYF.

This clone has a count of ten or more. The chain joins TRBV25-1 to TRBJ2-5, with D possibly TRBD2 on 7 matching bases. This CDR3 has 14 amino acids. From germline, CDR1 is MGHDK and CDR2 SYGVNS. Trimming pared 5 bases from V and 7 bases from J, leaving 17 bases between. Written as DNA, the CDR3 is TGTGCCAGCAGTTCCGCGGGGGCTATCGGGACCCAGTACTTC. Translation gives CASSSAGAIGTQYF.

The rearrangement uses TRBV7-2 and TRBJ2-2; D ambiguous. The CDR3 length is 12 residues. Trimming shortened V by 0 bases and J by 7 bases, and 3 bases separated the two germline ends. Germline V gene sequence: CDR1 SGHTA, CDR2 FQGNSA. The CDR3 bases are TGTGCCAGCAGCTTAGCGGGCGGGGAGCTGTTTTTT. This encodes CASSLAGGELFF.

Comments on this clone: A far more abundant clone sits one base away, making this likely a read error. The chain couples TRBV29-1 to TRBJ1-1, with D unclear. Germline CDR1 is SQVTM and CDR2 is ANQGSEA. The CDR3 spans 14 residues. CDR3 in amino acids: CIVEGSARNTEAFF. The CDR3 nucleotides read TGCATCGTTGAAGGATCCGCCAGGAACACTGAAGCTTTCTTT.

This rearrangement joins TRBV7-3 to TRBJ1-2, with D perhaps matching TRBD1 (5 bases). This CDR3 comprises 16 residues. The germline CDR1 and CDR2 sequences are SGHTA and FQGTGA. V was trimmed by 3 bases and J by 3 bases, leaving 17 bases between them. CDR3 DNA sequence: TGTGCCAGCAGCTTCGGCCCCGGGGGAGGAGACTATGGCTACACCTTC. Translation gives CASSFGPGGGDYGYTF. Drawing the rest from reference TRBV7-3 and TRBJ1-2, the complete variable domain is GAGVSQTPSNKVTEKGKYVELRCDPISGHTALYWYRQSLGQGPEFLIYFQGTGAADDSGLPNDRFFAVRPEGSVSTLKIQRTERGDSAVYLCASSFGPGGGDYGYTFGSGTRLTVV.

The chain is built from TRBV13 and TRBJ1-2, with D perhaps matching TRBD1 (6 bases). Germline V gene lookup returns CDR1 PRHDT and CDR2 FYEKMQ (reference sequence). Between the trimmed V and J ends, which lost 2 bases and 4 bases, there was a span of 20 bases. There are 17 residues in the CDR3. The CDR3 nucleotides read TGTGCCAGCAGCTTATCCGACGTGAGGACAGTTAGCTATGGCTACACCTTC. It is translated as CASSLSDVRTVSYGYTF.